This T cell receptor beta chain was retrieved from a study of glioma-infiltrating T cells after dendritic cell vaccination. Repertoires were generated with immunoSEQ multiplex PCR, while TCRdb's copy carries only in-frame clones and drops some. The data show 80,000 to 95,000 clones, with more than 70% seen just once and 2.5% to 3% held by the top ten. The germline V and J ends were trimmed by 4 bases and 4 bases, with 11 bases remaining between them. The germline gives CDR1 LNHDA, CDR2 SQIVND (reference sequence). CDR3 length: 13 residues. Sequences were derived from blood, sampled before dendritic cell vaccination. V and J are TRBV19 and TRBJ2-7, with a tentative D call TRBD2 (5 bases). The receptor was isolated from a human donor with glioblastoma. CDR3 nucleotides: TGTGCCAGTAGTACGGGGAAATCGTACGAGCAGTACTTC. This codes for CASSTGKSYEQYF. Based on the CDR3 plus reference TRBV19 and TRBJ2-7, the full variable domain is DGGITQSPKYLFRKEGQNVTLSCEQNLNHDAMYWYRQDPGQGLRLIYYSQIVNDFQKGDIAEGYSVSREKKESFPLTVTSAQKNPTAFYLCASSTGKSYEQYFGPGTRLTVT.